This T cell receptor beta chain was profiled in a study of control samples from healthy donors and cancer patients. CDR3 length: 14 amino acids. Germline V gives CDR1 MNHEY, CDR2 SMNVEV (reference sequence). The V end was cut by 2 bases, the J end by 8 bases, with 15 bases between. Generated by immunoSEQ multiplex PCR, the TCRdb table keeps only in-frame clones and is missing some. Among under 150,000 clones, 85% to 90% were seen once, and the ten largest hold around 2.5%. Sequenced: blood. The J gene is TRBJ1-2, the V gene TRBV27; D is perhaps TRBD1 (5 bases). The origin of this receptor is a woman aged 65 to 85 in good health. In DNA, the CDR3 is TGTGCCAGCAGTTTAGAGGGGATGCAGGGCGGCTACACCTTC. This sequence encodes CASSLEGMQGGYTF.